Listed below are T cell receptor beta chains from one sample, sequenced in a study of T cell changes during pregnancy in multiple sclerosis. Here immunoSEQ multiplex PCR was the method, and the copy in TCRdb shows in-frame clones only, minus some. The sample has around 35,000 clones, 90% seen once. The sequenced sample was CD8+ T cells from peripheral blood mononuclear cells, obtained before pregnancy. The receptors were gathered from a female donor with multiple sclerosis, enrolled in a pregnancy study. Both conserved end residues are part of each CDR3. Where a row states a size, it is once, few, many or the class of an expanded clone; other rows omit it.

v_gene,j_gene,abundance,CDR3aa
TRBV19,TRBJ2-7,NA,CASSGHREGLDEQYF
TRBV7-3,TRBJ2-1,NA,CASSLSLGGGGYNEQFF
TRBV7-9,TRBJ2-7,NA,CASSDRAGTGGKDEQYF
TRBV7-8,TRBJ2-2,medium-sized,CASSLVRGELFF
TRBV4-1,TRBJ2-7,NA,CASSQEQNRYEQYF
TRBV29-1,TRBJ2-7,NA,CSVETGLAGLLEQYF
TRBV9,TRBJ2-5,NA,CASSKEGLAQETQYF
TRBV4-2,TRBJ2-5,NA,CASSQDGPTQYF
TRBV27,TRBJ2-7,NA,CASRDQGSPYEQYF
TRBV29-1,TRBJ1-4,NA,CSVEDLWGQDEKLFF
TRBV7-2,TRBJ1-6,NA,CASSSPDRARNSPLHF
TRBV30,TRBJ2-1,NA,CAKETGNEQFF
TRBV27,TRBJ1-2,NA,CASSFGTYYGYTF
TRBV4-2,TRBJ1-2,once,CASSQGSDRPFYGYTF
TRBV7-2,TRBJ2-7,once,CASSFSTGVYDEQYF
TRBV11-2,TRBJ2-1,NA,CASSSWTSGVYNEQFF
TRBV6-1,TRBJ1-1,NA,CASNRGHPEAFF
TRBV18,TRBJ2-7,NA,CASSPAQGGTYEQYF
TRBV11-3,TRBJ2-2,NA,CASRSGFTGELFF
TRBV9,TRBJ1-2,NA,CASSPFRGPIYGYTF
TRBV5-1,TRBJ2-1,once,CASSLEASGSPDEQFF
TRBV4-1,TRBJ1-4,NA,CASSPAGTASEKLFF
TRBV5-6,TRBJ2-1,medium-sized,CATSGLAGDAEQFF
TRBV27,TRBJ1-1,NA,CASSPLTANTEAFF
TRBV30,TRBJ2-1,NA,CAWVDGGSSYNEQFF
TRBV19,TRBJ1-1,NA,CASSIDGAGEAFF
TRBV19,TRBJ1-5,NA,CASVYGNQPQHF
TRBV7-8,TRBJ1-5,NA,CASSFREQGAYQPQHF
TRBV4-1,TRBJ1-6,NA,CASSQGDRTDSPLHF
TRBV6-5,TRBJ2-7,NA,CASSYAGLVEQYF
TRBV6-5,TRBJ1-1,NA,CASGRLMNTEAFF
TRBV2,TRBJ2-7,NA,CARTSENSYEQYF
TRBV27,TRBJ2-7,NA,CASSFLGSSGSSGEQYF
TRBV6-4,TRBJ2-3,NA,CASSVTSGSTDTQYF
TRBV4-1,TRBJ2-1,few,CASSQEQDYNEQFF
TRBV19,TRBJ2-2,NA,CASSIGGRAGELFF
TRBV30,TRBJ2-1,NA,CAWSVPGLGNNEQFF
TRBV11-3,TRBJ2-7,NA,CASSQGDRPYEQYF
TRBV29-1,TRBJ2-3,NA,CSVWGGYADTQYF
TRBV7-6,TRBJ2-1,NA,CASSSGTSGYNEQFF
TRBV9,TRBJ1-5,NA,CASSGTVDQPQHF
TRBV7-9,TRBJ1-5,few,CASSSKDRYWPQHF
TRBV30,TRBJ1-1,NA,CAWSVLSTEAFF
TRBV27,TRBJ2-7,NA,CASSFVGSHEQYF